The 12 T cell receptor beta chains reported below all come from one sample, sequenced in a study of shared clonotypes between healthy human individuals. Only in-frame clones appear in the TCRdb table, and some are missing; sequencing was by immunoSEQ multiplex PCR. The profile shows 2.5 million or so clones, around nine tenths of them singletons. Sequencing input: naive CD4+ T cells sorted from blood. Subset defined: CD45RA+ positively selected. Every receptor here comes from a young man in good health.

The chain recombines TRBV19 with TRBJ2-2; D ambiguous. This CDR3 is 14 amino acids long. Germline loops: CDR1 LNHDA, CDR2 SQIVND (reference sequence). V lost 5 bases, J lost 0 bases, and 7 bases lay in between. CDR3: CASSQGANTGELFF. CDR3 sequence (DNA): TGTGCCAGTAGTCAAGGCGCGAACACCGGGGAGCTGTTTTTT.

The V gene is TRBV7-2, the J gene TRBJ1-2; 8 nucleotides match TRBD1. CDR3 length: 14 residues. V shed 4 bases, J shed 0 bases, and the junction held 1 base outside the gene matches. The germline CDR1 and CDR2 sequences are SGHTA and FQGNSA. CDR3 sequence (DNA): TGTGCCAGCAGCTCGGACAGGGCTAACTATGGCTACACCTTC. This translates into CASSSDRANYGYTF.

V is TRBV28 and J is TRBJ1-2; tentative D call: TRBD1 (5 bases). Trimming removed 3 bases from V and 6 bases from J, with 8 bases in between. The CDR3 has 12 residues. In germline, CDR1 is MDHEN, CDR2 SYDVKM. The CDR3: CASSLTVNGYTF. The CDR3 nucleotides are TGTGCCAGCAGTTTGACAGTAAATGGCTACACCTTC.

Concerning this clone: Other DNA sequences in this sample translate to the same CDR3. The CDR3 region is CASSLGQGTYEQYF. The CDR3, as DNA: TGCGCCAGCTCATTAGGGCAGGGAACCTACGAGCAGTACTTC. The chain recombines TRBV10-2 with TRBJ2-7; D is possibly TRBD1 (5 bases). The CDR3 covers 14 residues. Trimming cost V 8 bases and J 2 bases, with 16 bases left between them. CDR1 is WSHSY and CDR2 is SAAADI in the germline V gene.

The V gene is TRBV5-1, the J gene TRBJ2-2; 11 nucleotides match TRBD1. The CDR3 has 15 residues. V lost 4 bases and J lost 7; bases outside the gene matches: 6. CDR1 is SGHRS and CDR2 is YFSETQ in the germline V gene. In DNA, the CDR3 is TGCGCCAGCAGCCCGGACAGGGGGCAGTTCGGGGAGCTGTTTTTT. Amino acid sequence: CASSPDRGQFGELFF.

As for this clone: Other nucleotide sequences from this sample produce the same CDR3. The chain couples TRBV5-1 to TRBJ1-2; TRBD1 matches 8 bases. This CDR3 region has 13 residues. With V trimmed by 4 bases and J by 4 bases, 3 bases remained unmatched. Germline-derived CDR1 and CDR2 are SGHRS and YFSETQ. The CDR3 region is CASSPGTGYGYTF. The CDR3 region has the DNA TGCGCCAGCAGCCCTGGGACAGGCTATGGCTACACCTTC. The full variable domain, its missing parts supplied by reference TRBV5-1 and TRBJ1-2, is KAGVTQTPRYLIKTRGQQVTLSCSPISGHRSVSWYQQTPGQGLQFLFEYFSETQRNKGNFPGRFSGRQFSNSRSEMNVSTLELGDSALYLCASSPGTGYGYTFGSGTRLTVV.

The V call is TRBV2, the J call TRBJ2-3; the D is unclear. The CDR3 consists of 14 residues. Trimming shortened V by 3 bases and J by 2 bases, and 9 bases separated the two germline ends. The germline V gene encodes CDR1 SNHLY and CDR2 FYNNEI. CDR3 sequence: CASSDRSLTDTQYF. CDR3 nucleotide sequence: TGTGCCAGCAGTGATCGGTCTCTCACAGATACGCAGTATTTT.

This chain joins TRBV7-9 and TRBJ2-1, with 12 bases aligning to TRBD2. CDR3 length equals 15 residues. In germline, CDR1 is SEHNR, CDR2 FQNEAQ (reference sequence). The V and J ends lost 1 base and 8 bases, in that order; junction bases with no gene match: 3. CDR3 bases: TGTGCCAGCAGCTTAGGGACTAGCGGGACTTATGAGCAGTTCTTC. Translation gives CASSLGTSGTYEQFF.

The rearrangement uses TRBV6-5 and TRBJ1-6; D gene ambiguous. Trimming cost V 5 bases and J 3 bases, with 11 bases left between them. The CDR3 covers 15 residues. Germline CDR1 is MNHEY and CDR2 is SVGAGI. In nucleotides, the CDR3 is TGTGCCAGCAGTCGCCCCGGGCACTATAATTCACCCCTCCACTTT. This sequence encodes CASSRPGHYNSPLHF.

Worth noting for this clone: Additional DNA sequences in this sample encode the identical CDR3. The genes are TRBV6-6 and TRBJ2-5; D assignment may be TRBD1 or TRBD2 (5 bases each). Deletions cut 2 bases from V and 5 bases from J, with 6 bases between. The length of the CDR3 is 12 residues. The V gene's germline CDR1 is MNHNY and CDR2 SVGAGI (reference sequence). CDR3 sequence reads: CASSYGGETQYF. CDR3 coding DNA: TGTGCCAGCAGTTACGGGGGTGAGACCCAGTACTTC.

This chain joins TRBV14 and TRBJ1-2; the match to TRBD1 covers 9 bases. The CDR3 is 16 residues long. Germline assignment: CDR1 SGHDN and CDR2 FVKESK. After removal of 1 base from V and 8 bases from J, the junction contained 11 bases not matched to a gene. This CDR3 reads CASSQAPDRGRQGYTF. DNA for the CDR3: TGTGCCAGCAGCCAAGCTCCGGACAGGGGTAGACAAGGCTACACCTTC.

This clone has just one count. The CDR3 sequence: CASRIPSYNEQFF. Written as DNA, the CDR3 is TGTGCCAGCAGAATCCCTTCCTACAATGAGCAGTTCTTC. The chain links TRBV6-6 to TRBJ2-1; D remains unclear. Per germline, CDR1 MNHNY and CDR2 SVGAGI (reference sequence). The length of the CDR3 is 13 residues. Trimming took off 6 bases at V and 1 base at J, with 7 bases between the two ends.